This TCR beta chain was identified during a study of T-cell reconstitution after alpha-beta-depleted transplantation in children. As it was prepared, the TCRbeta library received unique molecular identifiers. TCRdb reprocessed the PCR reads with MiXCR, giving one entry per CDR3 protein. The sample carries about a million distinct CDR3 sequences, about 31% recorded once. This clonotype was counted many times. The sequenced sample was PBMCs, mostly from graft donor cells, obtained 360 days after TCRalphabeta/CD19-depleted stem cell transplant. This sequence was found in a boy under three years old who had a stem cell transplant for SCID, so the T cells may come from the graft donor.

The CDR3 loop reads CASSLGRVGTQYF. DNA of the CDR3: TGTGCCAGCAGCTTAGGTAGGGTCGGTACGCAGTATTTT. This chain links TRBV7-2 with TRBJ2-3; D is uncertain. V lost 1 base to trimming and J lost 8 bases, with 10 bases between them. Germline V CDR1 and CDR2: SGHTA, FQGNSA. This CDR3 region has 13 residues.